These T cell receptor beta chains were read from a single sample in a study of blood T cell repertoires in COVID-19. Profiled with immunoSEQ multiplex PCR; TCRdb holds only in-frame clones, not every one. Of about 200,000 clones listed, 85% to 90% are singletons. Sequencing was carried out using peripheral blood. The receptor source for this set is a man in his late teens or twenties with active or convalescent COVID-19. Each CDR3 is given with its conserved first and last residue. D genes are given only for firm matches. Size is omitted from some rows. Given values are once, few, many or a class for expanded clones.

cdr3_aa	cdr3_nt	v_call	d_call	cdr3_length	j_call	clone_size
CASRLQETQYF	TGTGCCAGCAGACTCCAAGAGACCCAGTACTTC	TRBV28	.	11	TRBJ2-5	.
CASNSPGRGKYF	TGTGCCAGCAACTCTCCGGGCAGGGGAAAGTACTTC	TRBV28	.	12	TRBJ2-7	.
CAWTRGAVLGNEQFF	TGTGCCTGGACCAGGGGGGCAGTATTGGGGAATGAGCAGTTCTTC	TRBV30	.	15	TRBJ2-1	.
CASSVTLGGGEKLFF	TGTGCCAGCAGTGTAACATTAGGGGGCGGTGAAAAACTGTTTTTT	TRBV28	TRBD1	15	TRBJ1-4	few
CASSTTGALGEQYF	TGTGCCAGTAGTACAACAGGGGCCCTTGGGGAGCAGTACTTC	TRBV19	TRBD1	14	TRBJ2-7	.
CASSIRDRSYEQYF	TGTGCCAGCAGTATAAGGGACAGAAGCTACGAGCAGTACTTC	TRBV28	TRBD1	14	TRBJ2-7	.
CASSSMDRGRFGYTF	TGTGCCAGCAGCTCGATGGACAGGGGGCGCTTTGGCTACACCTTC	TRBV7-9	TRBD1	15	TRBJ1-2	.
CASRRGGTYNEQFF	TGTGCCAGCAGGCGGGGAGGGACCTACAATGAGCAGTTCTTC	TRBV28	TRBD2	14	TRBJ2-1	.
CASSQDKRTSAHFRETQYF	TGTGCCAGCAGCCAAGATAAGAGGACTAGCGCCCACTTCCGAGAGACCCAGTACTTC	TRBV3-1/TRBV3-2	TRBD2	19	TRBJ2-5	.
CASSLTISGTSNEQYF	TGTGCCAGCAGCTTGACCATTAGCGGGACCTCCAACGAGCAGTACTTC	TRBV11-3	TRBD2	16	TRBJ2-7	.
CASSLIGNEQFF	TGTGCCAGCAGTTTAATCGGGAATGAGCAGTTCTTC	TRBV27	.	12	TRBJ2-1	.
CASSLRDRERPNYGYTF	TGCGCCAGCAGTCTCCGGGACAGGGAACGACCTAACTATGGCTACACCTTC	TRBV23-1	TRBD1	17	TRBJ1-2	few
CASSHSGEYNEQFF	TGTGCCAGCAGCCATTCAGGGGAATACAATGAGCAGTTCTTC	TRBV3-1/TRBV3-2	.	14	TRBJ2-1	.
CASRPVGQPQHF	TGTGCCAGTAGGCCGGTTGGTCAGCCCCAGCATTTT	TRBV19	.	12	TRBJ1-5	.
CASSLTPNTGTSGRVEYF	TGCGCCAGCAGCTTGACTCCCAACACCGGGACTAGCGGGAGGGTGGAGTACTTC	TRBV5-1	TRBD2	18	TRBJ2-5	.
CASSEARDTGSPLHF	TGTGCCAGCAGTGAAGCGCGAGACACAGGATCACCCCTCCACTTT	TRBV2	.	15	TRBJ1-6	.
CASSLQGGTNEKLFF	TGTGCCAGCAGCCTACAGGGAGGGACTAATGAAAAACTGTTTTTT	TRBV7-2	.	15	TRBJ1-4	.
CAISLMGGNSDTQYF	TGTGCCATCAGCCTCATGGGAGGGAACTCAGATACGCAGTATTTT	TRBV10-3	TRBD2	15	TRBJ2-3	.
CASSLSYILGTGVYNEQFF	TGTGCCAGCAGCTTGTCATATATATTGGGGACAGGGGTCTACAATGAGCAGTTCTTC	TRBV5-5	TRBD1	19	TRBJ2-1	.
CASSLSGGTYEQYF	TGCGCCAGCAGCCTGAGCGGGGGAACCTACGAGCAGTACTTC	TRBV5-1	TRBD2	14	TRBJ2-7	.